Presented here are 25 T cell receptor beta chains from one specimen sequenced in a study of blood T cell repertoires in COVID-19. TCRdb's table, derived via immunoSEQ multiplex PCR, lists solely in-frame clones and lacks some. This table has more than 300,000 clones, just over 90% appearing once. The specimen was PBMCs or T cells enriched from blood (not recorded which). The receptors stem from a middle-aged woman who had been exposed to COVID-19.

The gene calls are TRBV5-4 and TRBJ2-3; TRBD2 agrees at 7 bases. The CDR3 covers 16 residues. J was trimmed by 5 bases and V by 2 bases; bases with no gene match: 11. Germline loops: CDR1 SGHNT, CDR2 YYREEE (reference sequence). The CDR3: CASSLKAGPVGDTQYF. As DNA, the CDR3 is TGTGCCAGCAGCTTAAAAGCGGGACCGGTGGGAGATACGCAGTATTTT.

V is TRBV3-1 (or the pseudogene TRBV3-2) and J is TRBJ2-7, with 9 bases aligning to TRBD2. J lost 1 base, V lost 1 base, and 2 bases had no gene match. The germline CDR1 and CDR2 sequences are LGHDT and YNNKEL (reference sequence). The CDR3 spans 15 residues. The CDR3 protein is CASSQGAGGSYEQYF. The CDR3 DNA reads as TGTGCCAGCAGCCAAGGGGCGGGAGGGTCCTACGAGCAGTACTTC.

This clone showed up just a few times. J is TRBJ2-5 and V is TRBV7-2, with 7 bases fitting TRBD2. V was pared by 4 bases and J by 4 bases, with 9 bases of the junction left unmatched. This CDR3 has 15 amino acids. CDR1 and CDR2 (germline): SGHTA, FQGNSA. In nucleotides, the CDR3 is TGTGCCAGCAGCTCGCTGGGAGGGGCTAGAGAGACCCAGTACTTC. Translating it yields CASSSLGGARETQYF.

This chain joins TRBV28 and TRBJ2-1; the D gene is possibly TRBD1 (7 bases). Germline assignment: CDR1 MDHEN and CDR2 SYDVKM. This CDR3 has 18 residues. V was cut by 6 bases and J by 0 bases, with 21 bases left in between. The CDR3 sequence: CASSSPSRGVSSYNEQFF. CDR3 in DNA: TGTGCCAGCAGCTCGCCGAGCAGGGGGGTCAGCTCCTACAATGAGCAGTTCTTC. The full variable domain, rest sourced from reference TRBV28 and TRBJ2-1, is DVKVTQSSRYLVKRTGEKVFLECVQDMDHENMFWYRQDPGLGLRLIYFSYDVKMKEKGDIPEGYSVSREKKERFSLILESASTNQTSMYLCASSSPSRGVSSYNEQFFGPGTRLTVL.

The J gene is TRBJ1-2, the V gene TRBV7-6; tentative D call: TRBD1 (5 bases). Trimming cost V 7 bases and J 8 bases, with 17 bases left between them. This CDR3 region has 13 residues. The germline gives CDR1 SGHVS, CDR2 FNYEAQ. The DNA for the CDR3 is TGTGCCAGCACCTTCGGGGGTGGGCGAGGCTACACCTTC. Translation: CASTFGGGRGYTF. Looking up the rest from reference TRBV7-6 and TRBJ1-2 gives the full variable domain: GAGVSQSPRYKVTKRGQDVALRCDPISGHVSLYWYRQALGQGPEFLTYFNYEAQQDKSGLPNDRFSAERPEGSISTLTIQRTEQRDSAMYRCASTFGGGRGYTFGSGTRLTVV.

This rearrangement joins TRBV6-5 to TRBJ2-5, with D maybe TRBD1 (6 bases). Trimming stripped 1 base from V and 5 bases from J, with 11 bases between. The CDR3 runs to 14 residues. Germline V gene lookup returns CDR1 MNHEY and CDR2 SVGAGI. In nucleotides, the CDR3 is TGTGCCAGCAGTTACTTGGGGGCGCGGGAGACCCAGTACTTC. Its protein is CASSYLGARETQYF.

The chain recombines TRBV7-6 with TRBJ2-2; TRBD2 agrees at 11 bases. The CDR3 covers 17 residues. Germline CDR1 reads SGHVS; CDR2 reads FNYEAQ. Trimming removed 0 bases from V and 7 bases from J; junction bases left unmatched: 7. CDR3: CASSLAGLAGAGGELFF. In nucleotides, the CDR3 is TGTGCCAGCAGCTTAGCTGGACTAGCGGGCGCTGGCGGGGAGCTGTTTTTT.

This rearrangement joins TRBV19 to TRBJ2-1; D not certain. CDR1 and CDR2 from the germline V gene are LNHDA and SQIVND (reference sequence). The CDR3 runs 15 residues. V lost 3 bases and J 1 base, leaving 10 bases between the germline ends. CDR3 DNA sequence: TGTGCCAGTAGTATCACAGACCGATCCTACAATGAGCAGTTCTTC. Residues: CASSITDRSYNEQFF.

This chain joins TRBV29-1 and TRBJ2-1; D may be TRBD2 (5 bases). Trimming left V 7 bases short and J 0 bases short, with 13 bases between. CDR1 is SQVTM and CDR2 is ANQGSEA in the germline V gene. The CDR3 totals 14 residues. In DNA, the CDR3 is TGCAGCGAGAAGAGCGGAGGCTCCTACAATGAGCAGTTCTTC. Amino acid sequence: CSEKSGGSYNEQFF.

The gene calls are TRBV9 and TRBJ2-1; 10 positions match TRBD2. The ends lost 4 bases at V and 3 bases at J; junction bases unmatched: 4. There are 15 residues in the CDR3. Looked up from germline, CDR1 is SGDLS and CDR2 is YYNGEE. The CDR3 DNA follows: TGTGCCAGCAGCTTGAGCGGGGGGGACTACAATGAGCAGTTCTTC. This encodes CASSLSGGDYNEQFF.

As for this clone: This specimen includes other DNA sequences encoding the same CDR3. The chain combines TRBV14 with TRBJ1-1; 8 positions agree with TRBD1. The germline gives CDR1 SGHDN, CDR2 FVKESK. V was clipped by 4 bases and J by 0 bases; unmatched bases: 4. The CDR3 consists of 15 residues. The CDR3 DNA is TGTGCCAGCAGCCTACGGACAGGGCTGAACACTGAAGCTTTCTTT. Translation: CASSLRTGLNTEAFF.

The chain uses TRBV6-2 or TRBV6-3 and TRBJ2-5; D remains unclear. This CDR3 region has 15 residues. V was pared by 1 base and J by 1 base, with 10 bases between. Germline V lookup: CDR1 MNHEY, CDR2 SVGEGT. The CDR3 nucleotides read TGTGCCAGCAGTTACTGGCAGAATGCCCAAGAGACCCAGTACTTC. Translating it yields CASSYWQNAQETQYF.

V usage is TRBV10-3 and J usage is TRBJ1-3; the match to TRBD1 covers 8 bases. Germline CDR1 and CDR2: ENHRY and SYGVKD. The CDR3 spans 14 residues. V dropped 7 bases and J dropped 2; count of bases not matched to a gene: 4. CDR3 protein: CAIKTGGTGNTIYF. CDR3 bases: TGTGCCATCAAAACAGGGGGAACTGGAAACACCATATATTTT.

This clone was picked up a small number of times. The genes are TRBV29-1 and TRBJ2-1; TRBD2 aligns across 11 bases. Germline lookup yields CDR1 SQVTM and CDR2 ANQGSEA. CDR3 length: 15 amino acids. The V gene end was trimmed by 5 bases and the J gene end by 5 bases; junction bases not matched to a gene: 8. Written as DNA, the CDR3 is TGCAGCGTTCGATTACTAGCGGGGGCCGACAATGAGCAGTTCTTC. Translating it yields CSVRLLAGADNEQFF.

The V and J genes are TRBV19 and TRBJ2-1, with 7 nucleotides matching TRBD1. The junction had 2 bases not matched to a gene; V was cut back by 3 bases and J by 3 bases. The CDR3 length is 14 residues. The V gene's germline CDR1 is LNHDA and CDR2 SQIVND (reference sequence). In nucleotides, the CDR3 is TGTGCCAGTAGTATGGGGACAGTCTACAATGAGCAGTTCTTC. Its protein product is CASSMGTVYNEQFF.

Here the CDR3 reads CASSPGASGGKETQYF. CDR3 sequence (DNA): TGTGCCAGCAGCCCCGGGGCTAGCGGGGGGAAAGAGACCCAGTACTTC. The gene calls are TRBV5-4 and TRBJ2-5, with 11 bases identical to TRBD2. V lost 4 bases and J lost 3; bases outside the gene matches: 8. The germline V gene has CDR1 SGHNT and CDR2 YYREEE (reference sequence). CDR3 size: 16 residues.

This clone was seen once. The chain uses TRBV19 and TRBJ1-2; D gene uncertain. CDR1 LNHDA and CDR2 SQIVND come from the germline V gene (reference sequence). This CDR3 contains 15 residues. V shed 3 bases and J shed 7 bases, with 18 bases lying between them. For the CDR3, the DNA is TGTGCCAGTAGTATTGGTCCCGTTAGGAGGGTTGGCTACACCTTC. This codes for CASSIGPVRRVGYTF.

This clone was counted only a few times. The genes are TRBV3-1 (or the pseudogene TRBV3-2) and TRBJ1-1; D might be TRBD1 (6 bases). The CDR3 runs to 15 residues. V was cut by 4 bases and J by 1 base, with 13 bases left in between. The germline V gene encodes CDR1 LGHDT and CDR2 YNNKEL (reference sequence). CDR3 amino acids: CASSLLRGQNTEAFF. Here the CDR3 DNA reads TGTGCCAGCAGCCTCCTCAGGGGACAGAACACTGAAGCTTTCTTT.

V gene TRBV5-1 combines with J gene TRBJ2-2; maybe TRBD2 (5 bases). CDR1 is SGHRS, CDR2 YFSETQ, per germline. This CDR3 has 15 amino acids. V was trimmed by 0 bases and J by 5 bases, leaving 11 bases between them. CDR3 sequence (DNA): TGCGCCAGCAGCTTGGGGGAGAAATGGACCGGGGAGCTGTTTTTT. Protein product: CASSLGEKWTGELFF.

The J gene is TRBJ2-2, the V gene TRBV2, with D hard to call. The germline V and J ends were trimmed by 4 bases and 3 bases, with 6 bases remaining between them. Germline CDR1 SNHLY, CDR2 FYNNEI. CDR3 size: 13 residues. CDR3 DNA sequence: TGTGCCAGCAGTGCTGAGCACACCGGGGAGCTGTTTTTT. It yields the protein CASSAEHTGELFF.

The V and J genes are TRBV7-8 and TRBJ2-7; D is ambiguous. The CDR3 totals 13 residues. Germline V CDR1 and CDR2: SGHVS, FQNEAQ. V lost 2 bases and J 4 bases, leaving 9 bases between the germline ends. DNA for the CDR3: TGTGCCAGCAGCTTACCCCCGGGTTACGAGCAGTACTTC. It specifies CASSLPPGYEQYF.

In nucleotides, the CDR3 is TGTGCCAGCAGTCCTAGCGGAAGCACAGATACGCAGTATTTT. Translated, it gives CASSPSGSTDTQYF. V is TRBV7-3 and J is TRBJ2-3, with 7 bases lining up with TRBD2. The J segment lost 0 bases and the V segment lost 6 bases, leaving 3 bases of the junction unmatched. The CDR3 contains 14 residues. Germline CDR1 and CDR2: SGHTA and FQGTGA.

The V gene is TRBV7-6, the J gene TRBJ2-1; 15 bases are shared with TRBD2. The germline gives CDR1 SGHVS, CDR2 FNYEAQ. This CDR3 has 20 residues. V lost 4 bases, J lost 0 bases, and 10 bases stayed unmatched. The DNA of the CDR3 is TGTGCCAGCAGCTCAACTCCGGGACTAGCGGGAGGCCGCTCCTACAATGAGCAGTTCTTC. Translating gives CASSSTPGLAGGRSYNEQFF.

V usage is TRBV19 and J usage is TRBJ2-1; no clear D gene. CDR1 and CDR2 from the germline V gene are LNHDA and SQIVND (reference sequence). The germline V and J ends were trimmed by 4 bases and 4 bases, with 8 bases remaining between them. The CDR3 covers 13 residues. CDR3 sequence: CASSTNRYNEQFF. The DNA of the CDR3 is TGTGCCAGTAGTACGAACAGATACAATGAGCAGTTCTTC.

This clone was recorded only once. This rearrangement joins TRBV24-1 to TRBJ2-7; D not resolved. The CDR3 contains 13 residues. Germline CDR1 reads KGHDR; CDR2 reads SFDVKD. Trimming cost V 4 bases and J 3 bases, with 9 bases left between them. CDR3 in DNA: TGTGCCACCAGTGAGGGCAGCCTCTACGAGCAGTACTTC. Translating it yields CATSEGSLYEQYF.